This TCR beta chain appears in the sequencing data of a study of T cell responses to AZD1222 COVID-19 vaccine. Whole-study context: Both about-4-week and about-12-week second-dose recipients were combined.

The table lists this clone with a few counts. Its target is not known. General study points: Receipt of two AZD1222 doses was followed by a rise in Spike-specific TCR breadth and depth. The reported proportion of spike-specific TCRs targeting unmutated variant regions was nearly half. Clonal diversity may have been underestimated, and the donors were mostly white British, with more females than males.

The assay was immunoSEQ multiplex PCR, and TCRdb's table has in-frame clones only and misses some. The sample lists some 170,000 clones, approximately 94% occurring once. The CDR3 is 14 residues long. The germline V gene encodes CDR1 MNHEY and CDR2 SMNVEV (reference sequence). Trimming pared 6 bases from V and 7 bases from J, leaving 19 bases between. The chain has TRBV27 and TRBJ2-7; D possibly corresponds to TRBD2 (6 bases). The starting material was peripheral blood, obtained on day 0 of AZD1222 vaccination. The sequence came from an adult in good health. CDR3 loop: CASSWVSGGREQYF. In nucleotides, the CDR3 is TGTGCCAGCAGCTGGGTTAGCGGAGGTCGAGAGCAGTACTTC.